This T cell receptor beta chain appears in the sequencing data of a study of T cell responses to AZD1222 COVID-19 vaccine (dated by TCRdb to about 2021). At the level of the whole study: A total of about 230 trial participants underwent TCR sequencing, of whom nearly 210 received two doses of AZD1222 and around 26 received two doses of the MenACWY control vaccine. Trial participants were enrolled into age subgroups of 18-55, 56-69 and 70-plus years, which contained approximately 150, 28 and 58 TCR-sequenced participants, respectively. What the authors observed across the whole study: The 56-69-year group was small, and its depth increase did not reach significance, likely because of low power. Participants were mostly white British and included more females than males, and it was suggested by the authors that clonal diversity may have been underestimated. After two AZD1222 doses, both the breadth and the depth of spike-specific TCRs were significantly higher than at day 0 and than in MenACWY recipients. Because no samples from the day 14 peak response were available, repertoires could be characterized only after the peak T cell response. Reportedly, almost half of the unique spike-specific TCRs recognized epitopes lying outside the regions that are mutated in the B.1.351 and B.1.1.7 variants. The whole spike protein was spanned by vaccine-associated CD4 TCRs, and dominant responses were seen in regions 160-218 and 743-854. Conclusions about previously exposed vaccinees were limited because only six AZD1222 recipients were SARS-CoV-2 seropositive at baseline.

The CDR3 regions of human TCRbeta chains were subjected to immunosequencing. In the authors' own workflow: TCRs in the repertoires were matched against a reference library of SARS-CoV-2-specific TCRs that had been generated with the MIRA antigen-specificity platform. Breadth was defined as the fraction of unique TCRs that were SARS-CoV-2-associated, and depth was defined as the fraction of total T cells that were SARS-CoV-2-associated. Each spike-specific TCR was assigned to its reactive spike region and to a CD4 or CD8 class using the MIRA data. Log10-transformed breadth and depth values were compared by one-way ANOVA with Sidak's multiple comparisons tests. TCRdb retrieved this table from immuneACCESS and kept in-frame rearrangements only. Not all clones are present; in checked studies, unresolved V genes account for under half, and no reason is known for the remainder. The V and J calls and the clone size are those of that table, but D and trimming were determined from the DNA. The sample table shows about 160,000 clones, and around 92% are seen once. Clones ranked in the top ten supply less than 1.3% of the sample.

Concerning this clone: The clone's antigen remains unknown. The record has no base qualities; no much larger clone is one base away.

The CDR3 covers 13 residues, taking in both the cysteine and the phenylalanine. Just the 39-base CDR3 DNA is kept, in frame starting at base 1. V is cut back by 5 bases and J by 3 bases, with 3 bases in the junction unmatched. The time point label on this specimen signifies: about 28 days (+/-7) after the second vaccine dose. AZD1222 recipients with second doses at about 4 weeks or about 12 weeks were pooled, because spike-specific TCR depth and breadth did not differ between schedules. Vaccinee samples came from UK trials COV001 and COV002, including a single-blind randomized controlled phase 2/3 trial of AZD1222 (ChAdOx1 nCoV-19) in healthy adults. For TCRbeta chain sequencing, PBMC samples were collected from trial participants at day 0 and at day 28 after the second dose.

The clonotype was recovered from an adult who received the AZD1222 COVID-19 vaccine. The input for sequencing was peripheral blood, taken 28 days after the second AZD1222 dose. Here the chain combines TRBV12-3 or TRBV12-4 and TRBJ2-5; the junction holds 7 bases that match TRBD1. This receptor has the CDR3 CASSITGEETQYF. The base sequence is TGTGCCAGCAGTATAACAGGGGAAGAGACCCAGTACTTC.